This T cell receptor beta chain was found in a study of somatic mutations in cytotoxic T cells in rheumatoid arthritis. Looking at the study overall: Peripheral blood samples of 25 to 35 ml EDTA were taken from patients directly after diagnosis and before treatment. Study outcomes and limitations: In the expanded CD8+ clones, the antigen targets remained unknown. Within 8 of 65 patients, the single biggest CD8+ clone made up more than 20% of CD8+ cells.

Turning to this clone: Its target is not known.

The repertoire was sequenced with immunoSEQ multiplex PCR; TCRdb's copy has only in-frame clones and lacks some. Among around 16,000 clones listed, nearly 80% were seen once. CDR3 length: 15 amino acids. Trimming removed 5 bases from V and 8 bases from J; junction bases left unmatched: 10. Germline-derived CDR1 and CDR2 are SGHVS and FQNEAQ. The study pulled out CD4+ and CD8+ cells with positive magnetic bead selection and then checked their purity by flow cytometry. V usage is TRBV7-8 and J usage is TRBJ1-2, with 11 bases fitting TRBD1. The sequence derives from an adult with rheumatoid arthritis. Source material: CD8+ T cells sorted from blood. CDR3 sequence: CASSRPGQGEEGYTF. The CDR3 DNA reads as TGTGCCAGCAGCCGACCGGGACAGGGGGAAGAGGGCTACACCTTC.